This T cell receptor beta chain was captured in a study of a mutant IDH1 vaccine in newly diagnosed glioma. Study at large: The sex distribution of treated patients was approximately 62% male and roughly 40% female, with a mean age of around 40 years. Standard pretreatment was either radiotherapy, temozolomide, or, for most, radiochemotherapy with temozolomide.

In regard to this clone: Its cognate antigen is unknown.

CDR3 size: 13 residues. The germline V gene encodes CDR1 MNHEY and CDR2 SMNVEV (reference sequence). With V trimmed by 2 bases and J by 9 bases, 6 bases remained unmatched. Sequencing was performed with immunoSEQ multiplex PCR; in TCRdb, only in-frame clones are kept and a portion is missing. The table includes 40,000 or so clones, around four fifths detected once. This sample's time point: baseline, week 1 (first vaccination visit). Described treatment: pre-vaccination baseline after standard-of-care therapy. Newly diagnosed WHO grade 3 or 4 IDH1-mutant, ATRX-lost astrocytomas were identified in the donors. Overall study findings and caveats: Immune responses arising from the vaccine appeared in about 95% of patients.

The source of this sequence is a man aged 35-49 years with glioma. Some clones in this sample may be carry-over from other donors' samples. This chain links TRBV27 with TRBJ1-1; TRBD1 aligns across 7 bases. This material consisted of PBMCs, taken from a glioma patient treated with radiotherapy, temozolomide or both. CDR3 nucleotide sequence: TGTGCCAGCAGTTTAAACAGGGGACTTAAAGCTTTCTTT. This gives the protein CASSLNRGLKAFF.